What follows describes a single T cell receptor (beta chain). Its antigen remains unidentified. The data are from a study of OX40 agonist ivuxolimab in advanced cancers. Study-wide background: Those enrolled were 82.7% male, with a mean age of about 66 years and ages from roughly 20 to 85.

Repertoires were generated with immunoSEQ multiplex PCR, while TCRdb's copy carries only in-frame clones and drops some. This sample has approximately 30,000 clones, with roughly nine tenths found just once. The study's findings and limits: At 0.1-3.0 mg/kg, partial responders had clonal expansion among the lowest observed.

The CDR3 extends over 11 amino acids. CDR1 and CDR2 from the germline V gene are SGHRS and YFSETQ. Trimming shortened V by 0 bases and J by 5 bases, and 0 bases separated the two germline ends. The source was CD4+ or CD8+ T cells sorted from blood, collected in a trial of the OX40 agonist ivuxolimab. The chain links TRBV5-1 to TRBJ2-1; D is unclear. The sequence was obtained from an adult with an advanced solid tumor such as melanoma, head and neck, liver or kidney cancer. The CDR3 DNA reads TGCGCCAGCAGCTTGGACAATGAGCAGTTCTTC. Amino acids: CASSLDNEQFF.